This note documents a single T cell receptor (beta chain) sequence. These data originate in a study of blood T cell repertoires in COVID-19. Study background: Donors in the United States, Italy and Spain gave samples during acute or convalescent COVID-19. PBMCs, B-cell-depleted T cells, or T cells provided the cDNA or gDNA that made up the material.

Authors' data handling: For nucleated cells, counts were estimated from reference gene primer amplification. Data came from immunoSEQ multiplex PCR; TCRdb stores just in-frame clones and leaves some out. The DNA was the basis for D and trimming; V, J and clone size are from that table. The sample yields roughly 21,000 clones, 86% seen once. CDR1 is MNHEY and CDR2 is SMNVEV in the germline V gene (reference sequence). This CDR3 contains 18 residues. The V and J ends lost 1 base and 5 bases, in that order; junction bases with no gene match: 9. The chain employs TRBV27 and TRBJ2-7, with 15 bases aligning to TRBD2. The clonotype originates from a woman aged 80 or older with active or convalescent COVID-19. The sequencing sample was made of peripheral blood. CDR3 DNA: TGTGCCAGCAGTTTATTTGGGACTAGCGGGGGGCCCCGACACGAGCAGTACTTC. Its protein is CASSLFGTSGGPRHEQYF.